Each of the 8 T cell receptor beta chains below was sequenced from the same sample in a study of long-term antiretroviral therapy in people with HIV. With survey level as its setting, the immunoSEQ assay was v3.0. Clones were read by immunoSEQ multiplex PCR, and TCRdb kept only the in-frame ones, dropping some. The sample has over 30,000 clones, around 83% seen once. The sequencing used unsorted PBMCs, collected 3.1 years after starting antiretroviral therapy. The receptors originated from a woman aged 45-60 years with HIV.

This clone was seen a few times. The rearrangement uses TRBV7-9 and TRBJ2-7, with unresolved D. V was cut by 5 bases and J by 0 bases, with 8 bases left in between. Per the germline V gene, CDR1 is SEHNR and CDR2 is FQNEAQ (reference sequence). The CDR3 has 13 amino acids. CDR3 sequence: CASSPTASYEQYF. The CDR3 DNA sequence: TGTGCCAGCAGCCCGACGGCCTCCTACGAGCAGTACTTC.

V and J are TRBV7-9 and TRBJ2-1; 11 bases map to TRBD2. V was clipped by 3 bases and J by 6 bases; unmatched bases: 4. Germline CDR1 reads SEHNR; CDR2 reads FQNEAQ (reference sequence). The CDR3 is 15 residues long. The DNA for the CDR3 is TGTGCCAGCAGCTTCCCTAGCGGGGGGCGCAATGAGCAGTTCTTC. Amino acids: CASSFPSGGRNEQFF.

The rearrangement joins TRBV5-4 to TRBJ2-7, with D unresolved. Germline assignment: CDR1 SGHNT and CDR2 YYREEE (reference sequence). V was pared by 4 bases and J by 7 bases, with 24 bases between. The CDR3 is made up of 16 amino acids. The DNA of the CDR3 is TGTGCCAGCAGCCCCGCCGGGCCGGGCGGCCTGGGGGAGCAGTACTTC. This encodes CASSPAGPGGLGEQYF. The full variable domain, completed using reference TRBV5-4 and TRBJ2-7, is ETGVTQSPTHLIKTRGQQVTLRCSSQSGHNTVSWYQQALGQGPQFIFQYYREEENGRGNFPPRFSGLQFPNYSSELNVNALELDDSALYLCASSPAGPGGLGEQYFGPGTRLTVT.

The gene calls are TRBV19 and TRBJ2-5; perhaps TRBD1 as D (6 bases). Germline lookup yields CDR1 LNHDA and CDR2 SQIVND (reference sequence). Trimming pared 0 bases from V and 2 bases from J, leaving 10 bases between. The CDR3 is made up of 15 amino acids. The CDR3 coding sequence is TGTGCCAGTAGTATAGATCGACAGGCTCAAGAGACCCAGTACTTC. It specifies CASSIDRQAQETQYF. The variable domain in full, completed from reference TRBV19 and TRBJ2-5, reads DGGITQSPKYLFRKEGQNVTLSCEQNLNHDAMYWYRQDPGQGLRLIYYSQIVNDFQKGDIAEGYSVSREKKESFPLTVTSAQKNPTAFYLCASSIDRQAQETQYFGPGTRLLVL.

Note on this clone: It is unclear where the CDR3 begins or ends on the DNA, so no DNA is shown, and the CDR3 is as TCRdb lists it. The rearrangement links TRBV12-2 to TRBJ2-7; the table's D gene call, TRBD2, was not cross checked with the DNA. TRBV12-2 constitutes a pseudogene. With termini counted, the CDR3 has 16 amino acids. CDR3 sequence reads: CASRLVGGGITYEQYF.

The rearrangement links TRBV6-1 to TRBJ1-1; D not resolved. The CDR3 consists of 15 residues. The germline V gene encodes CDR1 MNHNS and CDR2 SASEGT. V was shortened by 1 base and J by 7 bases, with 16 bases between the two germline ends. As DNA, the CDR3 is TGTGCCAGCAGTGAAGTGCCGTGGGGTGTGGGTGAAGCTTTCTTT. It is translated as CASSEVPWGVGEAFF.

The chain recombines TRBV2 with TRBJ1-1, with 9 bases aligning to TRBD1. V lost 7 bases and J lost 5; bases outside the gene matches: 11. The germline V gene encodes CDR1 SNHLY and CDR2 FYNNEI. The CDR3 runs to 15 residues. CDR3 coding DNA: TGTGCCAGCACGTCAAACAGGGGGCGCGTGACTGAAGCTTTCTTT. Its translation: CASTSNRGRVTEAFF.

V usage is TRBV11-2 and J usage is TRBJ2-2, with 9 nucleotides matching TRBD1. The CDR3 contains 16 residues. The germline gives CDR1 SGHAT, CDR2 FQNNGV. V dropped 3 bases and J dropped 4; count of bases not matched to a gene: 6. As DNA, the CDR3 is TGTGCCAGCAGCTTCGGGACAGGGCAAGGCACCGGGGAGCTGTTTTTT. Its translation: CASSFGTGQGTGELFF. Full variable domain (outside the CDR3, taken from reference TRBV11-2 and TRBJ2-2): EAGVAQSPRYKIIEKRQSVAFWCNPISGHATLYWYQQILGQGPKLLIQFQNNGVVDDSQLPKDRFSAERLKGVDSTLKIQPAKLEDSAVYLCASSFGTGQGTGELFFGEGSRLTVL.